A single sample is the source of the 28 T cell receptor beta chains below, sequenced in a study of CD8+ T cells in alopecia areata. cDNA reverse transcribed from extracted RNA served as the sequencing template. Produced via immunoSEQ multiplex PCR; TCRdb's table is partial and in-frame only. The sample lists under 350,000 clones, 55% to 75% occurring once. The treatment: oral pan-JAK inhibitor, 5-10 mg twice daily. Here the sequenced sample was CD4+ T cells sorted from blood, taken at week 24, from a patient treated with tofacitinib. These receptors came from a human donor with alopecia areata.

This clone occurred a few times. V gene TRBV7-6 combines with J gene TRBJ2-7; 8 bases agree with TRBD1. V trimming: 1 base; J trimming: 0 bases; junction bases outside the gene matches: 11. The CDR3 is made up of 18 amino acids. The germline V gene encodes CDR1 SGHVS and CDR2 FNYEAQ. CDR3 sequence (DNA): TGTGCCAGCAGCTTAGGCAGGGGGCTTCTGTCGAGCTCCTACGAGCAGTACTTC. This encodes CASSLGRGLLSSSYEQYF.

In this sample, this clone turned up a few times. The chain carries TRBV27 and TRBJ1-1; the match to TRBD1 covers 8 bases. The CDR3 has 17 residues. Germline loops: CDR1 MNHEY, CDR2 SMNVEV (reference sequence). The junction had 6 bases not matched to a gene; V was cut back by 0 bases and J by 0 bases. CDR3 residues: CASSLSGQGALNTEAFF. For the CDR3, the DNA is TGTGCCAGCAGTTTATCGGGGCAGGGGGCCTTGAACACTGAAGCTTTCTTT.

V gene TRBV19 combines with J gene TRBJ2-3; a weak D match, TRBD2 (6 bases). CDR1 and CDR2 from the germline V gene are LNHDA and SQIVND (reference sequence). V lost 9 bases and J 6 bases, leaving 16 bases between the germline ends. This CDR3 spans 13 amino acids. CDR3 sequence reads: CASSGGLTDTQYF. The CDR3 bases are TGTGCCAGCTCCGGGGGACTCACTGATACGCAGTATTTT.

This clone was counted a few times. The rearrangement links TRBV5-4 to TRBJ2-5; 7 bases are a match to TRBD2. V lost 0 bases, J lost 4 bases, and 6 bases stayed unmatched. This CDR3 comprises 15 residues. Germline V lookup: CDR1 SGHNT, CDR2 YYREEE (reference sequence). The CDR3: CASSLGVGGSETQYF. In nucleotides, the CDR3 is TGTGCCAGCAGCTTGGGTGTCGGGGGGTCAGAGACCCAGTACTTC.

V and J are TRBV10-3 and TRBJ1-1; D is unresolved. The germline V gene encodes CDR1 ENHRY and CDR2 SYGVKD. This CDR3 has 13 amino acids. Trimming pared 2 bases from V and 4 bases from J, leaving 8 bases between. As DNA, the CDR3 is TGTGCCATCAGTGAGGAACCCTTCACTGAAGCTTTCTTT. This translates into CAISEEPFTEAFF.

The CDR3 here is CAWGNLNTEAFF. In DNA form, the CDR3 reads TGTGCCTGGGGGAATCTTAACACTGAAGCTTTCTTT. The rearrangement links TRBV30 to TRBJ1-1; no firm D call. V gave up 5 bases and J gave up 2 bases, with 9 bases separating them. Germline CDR1 reads GTSNPN; CDR2 reads SVGIG (reference sequence). The CDR3 runs 12 residues.

The CDR3 DNA follows: TGCGCCAGCAGCCAGGGCAGTTCCTTAAGTACAGATACGCAGTATTTT. It yields the protein CASSQGSSLSTDTQYF. The chain links TRBV4-3 to TRBJ2-3; D uncertain. V was trimmed by 3 bases and J by 3 bases, leaving 16 bases between them. This CDR3 is 16 amino acids long. CDR1 is LGHNA, CDR2 YSLEER, per germline.

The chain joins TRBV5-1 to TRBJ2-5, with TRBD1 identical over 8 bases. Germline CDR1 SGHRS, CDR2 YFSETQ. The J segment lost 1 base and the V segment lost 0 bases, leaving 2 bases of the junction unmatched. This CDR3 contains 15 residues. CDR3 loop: CASSLVTGGQETQYF. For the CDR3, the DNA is TGCGCCAGCAGCTTGGTAACAGGGGGCCAAGAGACCCAGTACTTC.

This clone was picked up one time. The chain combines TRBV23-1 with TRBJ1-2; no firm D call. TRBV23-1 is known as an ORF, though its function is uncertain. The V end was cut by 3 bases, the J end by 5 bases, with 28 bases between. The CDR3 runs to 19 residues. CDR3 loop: CASSQPPSRVGSGRYGYTF. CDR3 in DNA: TGCGCCAGCAGTCAGCCCCCATCCCGGGTCGGGTCGGGGAGGTATGGCTACACCTTC.

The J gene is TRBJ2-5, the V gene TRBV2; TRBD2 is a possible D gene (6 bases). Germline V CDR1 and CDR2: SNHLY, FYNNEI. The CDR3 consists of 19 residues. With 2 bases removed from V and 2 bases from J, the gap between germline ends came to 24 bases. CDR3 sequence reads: CASSEPKIALANLQETQYF. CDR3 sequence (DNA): TGTGCCAGCAGTGAACCCAAGATAGCGCTAGCGAACCTACAAGAGACCCAGTACTTC.

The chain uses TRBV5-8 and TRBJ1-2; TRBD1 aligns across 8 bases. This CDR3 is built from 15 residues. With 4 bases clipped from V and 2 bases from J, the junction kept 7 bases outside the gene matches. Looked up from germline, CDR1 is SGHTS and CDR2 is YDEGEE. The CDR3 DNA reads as TGTGCCAGCAGCCCAGCCTGGACAGGGAACTATGGCTACACCTTC. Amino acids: CASSPAWTGNYGYTF.

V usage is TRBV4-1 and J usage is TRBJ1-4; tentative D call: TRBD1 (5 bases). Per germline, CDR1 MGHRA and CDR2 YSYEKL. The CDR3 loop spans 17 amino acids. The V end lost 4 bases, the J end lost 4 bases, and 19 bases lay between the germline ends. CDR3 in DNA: TGCGCCAGCAGCCTAATTGGGGGACGGTCGATTAATGAAAAACTGTTTTTT. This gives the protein CASSLIGGRSINEKLFF.

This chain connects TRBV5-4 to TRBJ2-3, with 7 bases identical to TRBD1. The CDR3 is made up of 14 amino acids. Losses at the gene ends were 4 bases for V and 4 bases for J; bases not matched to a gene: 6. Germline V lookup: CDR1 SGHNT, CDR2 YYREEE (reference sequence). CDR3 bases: TGTGCCAGCAGCGGAACAGGGGAGTCAGATACGCAGTATTTT. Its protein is CASSGTGESDTQYF.

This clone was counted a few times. This chain's CDR3 is CASISNEKLFF. The DNA of the CDR3 is TGTGCCAGCATCTCTAATGAAAAACTGTTTTTT. This sequence joins TRBV21-1 and TRBJ1-4. TRBV21-1 counts as a pseudogene. The CDR3 is 11 residues long.

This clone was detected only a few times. The CDR3 sequence is CASSYSRGLSNQPQHF. The CDR3 DNA follows: TGTGCCAGCAGTTACTCCAGGGGACTTAGCAATCAGCCCCAGCATTTT. V is TRBV6-6 and J is TRBJ1-5, with TRBD1 as a possible D gene (6 bases). CDR1 is MNHNY, CDR2 SVGAGI, per germline (reference sequence). V was cut by 0 bases and J by 0 bases, with 9 bases left in between. The CDR3 sequence is 16 residues long.

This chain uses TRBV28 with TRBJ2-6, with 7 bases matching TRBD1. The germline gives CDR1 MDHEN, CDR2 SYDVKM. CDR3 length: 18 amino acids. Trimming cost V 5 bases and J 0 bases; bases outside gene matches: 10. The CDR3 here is CASSPPGTAHSGANVLTF. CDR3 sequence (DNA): TGTGCCAGCAGTCCCCCAGGGACAGCCCACTCTGGGGCCAACGTCCTGACTTTC.

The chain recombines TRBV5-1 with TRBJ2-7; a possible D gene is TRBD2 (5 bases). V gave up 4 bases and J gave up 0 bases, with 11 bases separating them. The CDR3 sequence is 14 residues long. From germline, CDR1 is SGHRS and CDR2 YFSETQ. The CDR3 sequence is CASSKGASSYEQYF. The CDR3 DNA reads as TGCGCCAGCAGCAAGGGAGCAAGCTCCTACGAGCAGTACTTC.

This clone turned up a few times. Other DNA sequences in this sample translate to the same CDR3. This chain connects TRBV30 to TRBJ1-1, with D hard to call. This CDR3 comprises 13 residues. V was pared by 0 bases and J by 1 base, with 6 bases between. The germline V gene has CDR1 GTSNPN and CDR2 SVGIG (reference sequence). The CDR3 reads CAWSVRGNTEAFF. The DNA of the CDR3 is TGTGCCTGGAGTGTACGGGGGAACACTGAAGCTTTCTTT.

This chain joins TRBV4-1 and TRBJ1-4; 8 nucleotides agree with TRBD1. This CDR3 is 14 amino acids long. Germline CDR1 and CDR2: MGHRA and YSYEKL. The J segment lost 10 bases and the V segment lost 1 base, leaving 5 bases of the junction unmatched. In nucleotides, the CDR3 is TGCGCCAGCAGCCAAGTGTCCACAGGGGGAAAACTGTTTTTT. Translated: CASSQVSTGGKLFF.

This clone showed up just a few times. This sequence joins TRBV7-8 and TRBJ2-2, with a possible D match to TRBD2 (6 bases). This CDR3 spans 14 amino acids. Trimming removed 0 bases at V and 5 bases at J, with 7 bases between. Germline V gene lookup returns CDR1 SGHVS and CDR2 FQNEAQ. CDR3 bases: TGTGCCAGCAGCTTAGCCGGGGGAACCGGGGAGCTGTTTTTT. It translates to CASSLAGGTGELFF.

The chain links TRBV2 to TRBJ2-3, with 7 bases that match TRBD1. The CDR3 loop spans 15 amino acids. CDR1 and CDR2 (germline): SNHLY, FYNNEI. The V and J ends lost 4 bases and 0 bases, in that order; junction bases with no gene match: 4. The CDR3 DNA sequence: TGTGCCAGCAGTGTCCGACAGGGTAGCACAGATACGCAGTATTTT. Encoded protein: CASSVRQGSTDTQYF.

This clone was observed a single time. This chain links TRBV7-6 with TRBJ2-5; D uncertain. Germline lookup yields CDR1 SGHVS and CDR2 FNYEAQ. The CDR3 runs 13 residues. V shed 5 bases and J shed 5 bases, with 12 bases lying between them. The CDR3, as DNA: TGTGCCAGCAGCACTCATGGGATGGAGACCCAGTACTTC. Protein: CASSTHGMETQYF.

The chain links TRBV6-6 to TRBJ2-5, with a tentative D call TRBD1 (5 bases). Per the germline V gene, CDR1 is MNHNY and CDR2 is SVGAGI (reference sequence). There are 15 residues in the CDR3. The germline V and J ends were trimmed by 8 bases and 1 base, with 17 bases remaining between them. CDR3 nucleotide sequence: TGTGCCAGCCGCCCGCGAAACAGGTTCCAAGAGACCCAGTACTTC. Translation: CASRPRNRFQETQYF.

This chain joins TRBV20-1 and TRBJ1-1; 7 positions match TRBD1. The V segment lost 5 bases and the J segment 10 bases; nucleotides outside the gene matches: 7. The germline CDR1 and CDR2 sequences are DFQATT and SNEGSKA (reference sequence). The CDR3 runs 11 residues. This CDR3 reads CSARTDRVAFF. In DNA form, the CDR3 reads TGCAGTGCTCGTACTGACAGGGTAGCTTTCTTT.

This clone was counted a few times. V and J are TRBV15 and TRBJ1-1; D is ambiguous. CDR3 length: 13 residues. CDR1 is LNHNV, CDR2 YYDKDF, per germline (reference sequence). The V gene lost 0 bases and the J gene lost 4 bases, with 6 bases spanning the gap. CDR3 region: CATSRDLATEAFF. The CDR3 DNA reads TGTGCCACCAGCAGAGATCTGGCCACTGAAGCTTTCTTT.

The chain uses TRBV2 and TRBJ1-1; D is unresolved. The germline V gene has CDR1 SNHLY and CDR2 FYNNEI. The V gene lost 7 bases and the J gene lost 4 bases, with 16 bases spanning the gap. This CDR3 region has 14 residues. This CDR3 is CASITTNFGTEAFF. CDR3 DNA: TGTGCCAGCATAACTACCAACTTCGGCACTGAAGCTTTCTTT.

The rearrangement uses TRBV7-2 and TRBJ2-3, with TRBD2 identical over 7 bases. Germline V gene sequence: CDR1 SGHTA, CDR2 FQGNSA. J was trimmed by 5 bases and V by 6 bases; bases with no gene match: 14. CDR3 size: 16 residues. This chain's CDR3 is CASRHGGAGVIDTQYF. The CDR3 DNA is TGTGCCAGCAGGCATGGGGGTGCGGGGGTGATAGATACGCAGTATTTT.

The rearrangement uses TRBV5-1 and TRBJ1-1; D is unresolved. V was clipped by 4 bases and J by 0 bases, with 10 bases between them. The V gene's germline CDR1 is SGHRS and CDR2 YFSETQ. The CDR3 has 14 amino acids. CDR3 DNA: TGCGCCAGCAGCAGTGGACGGATGAACACTGAAGCTTTCTTT. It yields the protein CASSSGRMNTEAFF.